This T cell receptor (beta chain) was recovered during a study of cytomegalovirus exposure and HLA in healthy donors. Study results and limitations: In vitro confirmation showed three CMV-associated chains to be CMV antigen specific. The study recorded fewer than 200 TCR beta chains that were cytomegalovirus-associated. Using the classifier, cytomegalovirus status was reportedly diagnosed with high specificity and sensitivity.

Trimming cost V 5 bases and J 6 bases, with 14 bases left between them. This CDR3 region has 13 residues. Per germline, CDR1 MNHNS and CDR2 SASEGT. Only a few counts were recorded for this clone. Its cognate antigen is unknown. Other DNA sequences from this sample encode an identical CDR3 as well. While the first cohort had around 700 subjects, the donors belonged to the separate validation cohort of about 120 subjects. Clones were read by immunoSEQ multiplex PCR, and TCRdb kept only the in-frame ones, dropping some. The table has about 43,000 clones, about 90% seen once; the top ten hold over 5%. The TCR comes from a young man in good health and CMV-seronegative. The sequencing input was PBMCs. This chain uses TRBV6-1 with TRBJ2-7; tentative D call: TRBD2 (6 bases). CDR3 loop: CASSSGLLGEQYF. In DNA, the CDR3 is TGTGCCAGCAGTTCGGGACTCCTCGGCGAGCAGTACTTC.